The present T cell receptor beta chain was sequenced within a study of T cell responses to AZD1222 COVID-19 vaccine. Findings and caveats of the study: Once two AZD1222 doses were given, Spike-specific TCR breadth and depth went up. Researchers report vaccine-associated CD4 TCRs spanning spike, with dominance at 160-218 and 743-854. At study baseline, merely five or six AZD1222 recipients were seropositive. Donors, mostly white British, included more females; clonal diversity was possibly underestimated.

V shed 0 bases and J shed 2 bases, with 7 bases lying between them. The CDR3 loop spans 15 amino acids. Looked up from germline, CDR1 is MNHEY and CDR2 is SMNVEV (reference sequence). Assay: immunoSEQ multiplex PCR; the TCRdb copy retains only in-frame clones and omits some. The data show some 150,000 clones, less than 95% seen once. Remarks on this clone: Its target is unknown.

This specimen was peripheral blood, taken on day 0 of AZD1222 vaccination. The chain couples TRBV27 to TRBJ2-2; D possibly corresponds to TRBD2 (5 bases). This TCR came from an adult in good health. DNA for the CDR3: TGTGCCAGCAGTTTATCGAGCGGAAACACCGGGGAGCTGTTTTTT. It is translated as CASSLSSGNTGELFF.